This record concerns one T cell receptor beta chain sequence. The record originates from a study of blood T cell repertoires in COVID-19. About the study: Collection of acute and convalescent COVID-19 samples took place in the United States, Italy and Spain. In each case, the material was cDNA or gDNA derived from T cells, B-cell-depleted T cells, or PBMCs.

Per the original methods: Amplification of reference gene primers was used by the study to estimate nucleated cell counts. Profiled with immunoSEQ multiplex PCR; TCRdb holds only in-frame clones, not every one. That table supplies the V and J calls and clone size; D and trimming were determined from the DNA. The data contain 200,000 to 250,000 clones, 88% of them seen just once; the ten biggest clones take up over 1.1%. Germline V CDR1 and CDR2: SNHLY, FYNNEI. V gave up 8 bases and J gave up 7 bases, with 8 bases separating them. The CDR3 loop spans 10 amino acids. The chain is built from TRBV2 and TRBJ1-1, with no clear D. The receptor comes from an older man with acute or convalescent COVID-19. The sequencing input was peripheral blood. The CDR3 nucleotides are TGTGCCAGCGTACAGATTGAAGCTTTCTTT. Amino acids: CASVQIEAFF.